The rows below give T cell receptor beta chains drawn from one sample of a study of neoadjuvant anti-PD-1 for oral cavity cancer. The data were produced by immunoSEQ multiplex PCR, yet TCRdb's version contains in-frame clones alone and is incomplete. The sample includes 15,000 to 20,000 clones, roughly three fifths of them seen just once. The sequencing here drew on PBMCs, taken before nivolumab (anti-PD-1) treatment. Receptors originate from a person aged 35-79 years with oral cavity squamous cell carcinoma. The conserved cysteine and the conserved F or W are not part of the CDR3 here.

V gene: TRBV9; J gene: TRBJ2-2; CDR3 protein: ASSPRGGQNTGELF
V gene: TRBV6-6; J gene: TRBJ1-5; CDR3 protein: ASSYSRAADEPQH
V gene: TRBV30; J gene: TRBJ1-1; CDR3 protein: AWSARGSGQGRMGTEAF
V gene: TRBV19; J gene: TRBJ1-2; CDR3 protein: ASSIERYGYT
V gene: TRBV2; J gene: TRBJ2-7; CDR3 protein: ASRTRGSFYEQY
V gene: TRBV5-1; J gene: TRBJ2-1; CDR3 protein: ASSSLAGPSSYNEQF
V gene: TRBV30; J gene: TRBJ2-3; CDR3 protein: AWTRGREDTQY
V gene: TRBV6-5; J gene: TRBJ1-2; CDR3 protein: ASSTRDRLLYGYT
V gene: TRBV5-1; J gene: TRBJ2-5; CDR3 protein: ASSPGGGQEETQY
V gene: TRBV11-2; J gene: TRBJ2-3; CDR3 protein: ASSRYIADTQY
V gene: TRBV19; J gene: TRBJ1-1; CDR3 protein: ASNPGTGGTVTEAF
V gene: TRBV29-1; J gene: TRBJ2-5; CDR3 protein: SSTSPETQY
V gene: TRBV30; J gene: TRBJ2-1; CDR3 protein: AWSLGSAGNNEQF
V gene: TRBV19; J gene: TRBJ1-5; CDR3 protein: ASRAPGQGLAGISQPQH
V gene: TRBV5-6; J gene: TRBJ1-1; CDR3 protein: ASSLGQGAEAF
V gene: TRBV5-6; J gene: TRBJ2-7; CDR3 protein: ASSLTSGPYEQY
V gene: TRBV9; J gene: TRBJ1-2; CDR3 protein: ASSVGGGGGFGYT
V gene: TRBV5-8; J gene: TRBJ2-7; CDR3 protein: ASSRQGVAYEQY
V gene: TRBV5-1; J gene: TRBJ1-3; CDR3 protein: ASSREGASGNTIY
V gene: TRBV5-6; J gene: TRBJ2-4; CDR3 protein: ASSWKDSMNIQY
V gene: TRBV5-1; J gene: TRBJ2-5; CDR3 protein: ASSSGTGVGGETQY
V gene: TRBV5-6; J gene: TRBJ2-7; CDR3 protein: ASSLGQTIYEQY
V gene: TRBV6-6; J gene: TRBJ1-2; CDR3 protein: ASSHRVNYGYT
V gene: TRBV30; J gene: TRBJ2-5; CDR3 protein: AWSRLSGETQY
V gene: TRBV6-1; J gene: TRBJ2-2; CDR3 protein: ASSEDASGTGELF
V gene: TRBV5-1; J gene: TRBJ2-3; CDR3 protein: ASSLGHNTDTQY
V gene: TRBV5-4; J gene: TRBJ2-7; CDR3 protein: ASSFRDSNYEQY
V gene: TRBV6-1; J gene: TRBJ2-7; CDR3 protein: ASSEGTDSSSWGYEQY
V gene: TRBV2; J gene: TRBJ2-1; CDR3 protein: ASRLLTSGSYNEQF
V gene: TRBV29-1; J gene: TRBJ2-7; CDR3 protein: SARRGGAGEQY
V gene: TRBV30; J gene: TRBJ2-1; CDR3 protein: AWSVQAVLLGEQF
V gene: TRBV28; J gene: TRBJ2-1; CDR3 protein: ASSSGSNNEQF
V gene: TRBV6-1; J gene: TRBJ2-2; CDR3 protein: ASIHRENTGELF
V gene: TRBV11-1; J gene: TRBJ2-1; CDR3 protein: ASSQAAGVNNEQF
V gene: TRBV11-2; J gene: TRBJ1-1; CDR3 protein: ASSLGRETEAF
V gene: TRBV19; J gene: TRBJ1-2; CDR3 protein: ASREVGGIYGYT
V gene: TRBV6-1; J gene: TRBJ1-1; CDR3 protein: ASSRESGVPTEAF
V gene: TRBV30; J gene: TRBJ2-7; CDR3 protein: AWSARDRGYEQY
V gene: TRBV28; J gene: TRBJ2-7; CDR3 protein: ASSLPSGRAYEQY
V gene: TRBV7-6; J gene: TRBJ2-1; CDR3 protein: ASSTGASSSSYNEQF